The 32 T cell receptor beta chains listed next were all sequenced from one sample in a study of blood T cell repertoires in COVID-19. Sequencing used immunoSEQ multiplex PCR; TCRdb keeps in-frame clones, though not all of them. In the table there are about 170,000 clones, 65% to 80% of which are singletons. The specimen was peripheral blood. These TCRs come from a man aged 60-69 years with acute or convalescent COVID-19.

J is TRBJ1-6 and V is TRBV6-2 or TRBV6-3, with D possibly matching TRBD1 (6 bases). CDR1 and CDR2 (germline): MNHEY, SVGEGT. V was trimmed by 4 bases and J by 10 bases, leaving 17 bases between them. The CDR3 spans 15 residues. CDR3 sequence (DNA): TGTGCCAGCAGTTCCCTCCGCTCAGGGGACTCACCCCTCCACTTT. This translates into CASSSLRSGDSPLHF.

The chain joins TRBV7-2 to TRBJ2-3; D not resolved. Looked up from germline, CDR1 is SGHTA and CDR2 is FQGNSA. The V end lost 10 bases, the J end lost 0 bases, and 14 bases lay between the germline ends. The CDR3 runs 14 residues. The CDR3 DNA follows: TGTGCCACTGCAGCGCGCACTAGCACAGATACGCAGTATTTT. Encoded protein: CATAARTSTDTQYF.

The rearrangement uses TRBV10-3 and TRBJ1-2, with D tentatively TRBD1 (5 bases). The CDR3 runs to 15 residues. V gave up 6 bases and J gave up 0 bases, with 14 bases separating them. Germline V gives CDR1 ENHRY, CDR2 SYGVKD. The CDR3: CAISLETVANYGYTF. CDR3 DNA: TGTGCCATCAGCTTAGAGACAGTAGCTAACTATGGCTACACCTTC.

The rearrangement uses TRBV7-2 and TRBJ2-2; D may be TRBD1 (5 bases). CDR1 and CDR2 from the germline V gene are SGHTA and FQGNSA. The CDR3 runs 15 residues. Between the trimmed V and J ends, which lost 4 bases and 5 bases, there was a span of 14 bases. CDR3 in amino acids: CASSSERGWTGELFF. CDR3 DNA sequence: TGTGCCAGCAGCTCGGAAAGGGGTTGGACCGGGGAGCTGTTTTTT.

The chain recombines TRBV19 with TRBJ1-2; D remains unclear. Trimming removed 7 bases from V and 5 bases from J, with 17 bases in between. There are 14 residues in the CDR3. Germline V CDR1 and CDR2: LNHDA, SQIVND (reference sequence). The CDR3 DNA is TGTGCCAGTACTAACCGGGATAACACTTATGGCTACACCTTC. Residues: CASTNRDNTYGYTF. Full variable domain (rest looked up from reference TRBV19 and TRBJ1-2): DGGITQSPKYLFRKEGQNVTLSCEQNLNHDAMYWYRQDPGQGLRLIYYSQIVNDFQKGDIAEGYSVSREKKESFPLTVTSAQKNPTAFYLCASTNRDNTYGYTFGSGTRLTVV.

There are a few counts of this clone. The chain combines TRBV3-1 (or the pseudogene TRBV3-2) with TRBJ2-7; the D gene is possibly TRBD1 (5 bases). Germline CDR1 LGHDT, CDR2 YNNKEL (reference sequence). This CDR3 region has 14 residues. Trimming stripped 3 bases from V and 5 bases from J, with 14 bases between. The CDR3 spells CASSQQAGFDEQYF. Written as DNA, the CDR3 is TGTGCCAGCAGCCAGCAGGCAGGGTTCGACGAGCAGTACTTC.

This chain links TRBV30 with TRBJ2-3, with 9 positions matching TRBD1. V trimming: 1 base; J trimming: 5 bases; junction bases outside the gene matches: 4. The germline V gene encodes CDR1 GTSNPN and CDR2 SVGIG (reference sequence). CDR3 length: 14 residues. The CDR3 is CAWSGGTGIDTQYF. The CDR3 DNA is TGTGCCTGGAGTGGGGGGACAGGGATAGATACGCAGTATTTT.

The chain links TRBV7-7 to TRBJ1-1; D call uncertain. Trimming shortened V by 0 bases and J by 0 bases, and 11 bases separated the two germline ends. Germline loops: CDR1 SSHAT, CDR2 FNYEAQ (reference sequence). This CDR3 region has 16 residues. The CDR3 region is CASSLASLSLNTEAFF. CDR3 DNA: TGTGCCAGCAGCTTAGCCTCTTTGAGCCTGAACACTGAAGCTTTCTTT.

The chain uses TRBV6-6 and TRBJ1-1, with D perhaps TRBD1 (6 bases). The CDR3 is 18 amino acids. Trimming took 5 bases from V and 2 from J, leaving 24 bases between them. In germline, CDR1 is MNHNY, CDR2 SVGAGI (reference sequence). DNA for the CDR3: TGTGCCAGCAGTCCAATTAAGTATCAGACAGGCACTAACACTGAAGCTTTCTTT. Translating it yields CASSPIKYQTGTNTEAFF.

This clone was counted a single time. The CDR3, as DNA: TGTGCCACCAGTGATTTGGTTCAGGGCATAAATACGCAGTATTTT. This codes for CATSDLVQGINTQYF. V is TRBV24-1 and J is TRBJ2-3; tentatively, D is TRBD1 (5 bases). The V and J ends lost 0 bases and 7 bases respectively, with 13 bases between them. This CDR3 region has 15 residues. Looked up from germline, CDR1 is KGHDR and CDR2 is SFDVKD.

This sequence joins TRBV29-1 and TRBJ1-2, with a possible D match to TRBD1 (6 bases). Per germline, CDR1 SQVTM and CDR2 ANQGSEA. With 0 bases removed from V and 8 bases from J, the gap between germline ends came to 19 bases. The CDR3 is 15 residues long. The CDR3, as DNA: TGCAGCGTTGAAGATCCCCAGGGGTACGCAAGAGGCTACACCTTC. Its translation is CSVEDPQGYARGYTF.

The CDR3 is CASNHRGRYTGELFF. CDR3 nucleotides: TGTGCCAGCAATCATAGGGGTAGGTACACCGGGGAGCTGTTTTTT. The chain links TRBV9 to TRBJ2-2, with D possibly matching TRBD1 (5 bases). Trimming stripped 6 bases from V and 3 bases from J, with 15 bases between. CDR1 and CDR2 (germline): SGDLS, YYNGEE. The CDR3 runs to 15 residues.

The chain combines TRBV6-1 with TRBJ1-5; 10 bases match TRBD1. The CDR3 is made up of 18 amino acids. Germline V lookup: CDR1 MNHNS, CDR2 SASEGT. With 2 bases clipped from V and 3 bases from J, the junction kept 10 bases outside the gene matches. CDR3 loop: CASSERAGTGVSNQPQHF. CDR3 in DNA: TGTGCCAGCAGTGAAAGGGCCGGGACAGGGGTTTCCAATCAGCCCCAGCATTTT.

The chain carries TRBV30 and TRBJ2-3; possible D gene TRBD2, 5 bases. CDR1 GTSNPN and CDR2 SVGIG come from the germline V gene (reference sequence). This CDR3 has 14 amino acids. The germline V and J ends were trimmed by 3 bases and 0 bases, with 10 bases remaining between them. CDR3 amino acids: CAWRFSGSTDTQYF. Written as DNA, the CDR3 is TGTGCCTGGAGGTTCAGCGGTAGCACAGATACGCAGTATTTT.

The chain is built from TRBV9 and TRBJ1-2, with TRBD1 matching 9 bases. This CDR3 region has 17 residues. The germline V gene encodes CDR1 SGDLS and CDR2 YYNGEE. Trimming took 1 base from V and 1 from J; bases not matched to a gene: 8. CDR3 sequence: CASSVTGTGTFNYGYTF. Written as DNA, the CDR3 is TGTGCCAGCAGCGTAACCGGGACAGGGACTTTTAACTATGGCTACACCTTC.

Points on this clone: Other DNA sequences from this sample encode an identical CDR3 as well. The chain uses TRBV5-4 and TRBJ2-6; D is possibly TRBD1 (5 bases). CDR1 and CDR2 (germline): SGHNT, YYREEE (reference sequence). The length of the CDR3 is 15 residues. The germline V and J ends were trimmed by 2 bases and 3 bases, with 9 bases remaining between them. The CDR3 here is CASSFQGGGANVLTF. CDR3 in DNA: TGTGCCAGCAGCTTTCAGGGTGGTGGGGCCAACGTCCTGACTTTC.

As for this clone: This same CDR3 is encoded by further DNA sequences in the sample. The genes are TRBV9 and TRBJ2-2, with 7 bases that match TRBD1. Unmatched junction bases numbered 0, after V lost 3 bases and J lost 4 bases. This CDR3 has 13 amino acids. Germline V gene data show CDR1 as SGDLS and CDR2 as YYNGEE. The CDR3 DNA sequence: TGTGCCAGCAGCGGACAGGGCACCGGGGAGCTGTTTTTT. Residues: CASSGQGTGELFF.

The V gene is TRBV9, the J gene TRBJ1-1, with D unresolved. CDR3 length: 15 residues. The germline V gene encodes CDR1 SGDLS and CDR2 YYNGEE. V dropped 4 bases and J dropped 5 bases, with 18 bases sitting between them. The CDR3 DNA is TGTGCCAGCAGCCCAGGTGAGGGTTTGTATACTGAAGCTTTCTTT. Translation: CASSPGEGLYTEAFF.

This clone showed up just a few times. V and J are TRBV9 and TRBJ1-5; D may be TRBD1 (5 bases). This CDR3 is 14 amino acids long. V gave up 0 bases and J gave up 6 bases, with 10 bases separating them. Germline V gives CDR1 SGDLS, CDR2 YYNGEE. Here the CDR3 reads CASSVEGIGQPQHF. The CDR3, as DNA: TGTGCCAGCAGCGTAGAGGGGATAGGTCAGCCCCAGCATTTT.

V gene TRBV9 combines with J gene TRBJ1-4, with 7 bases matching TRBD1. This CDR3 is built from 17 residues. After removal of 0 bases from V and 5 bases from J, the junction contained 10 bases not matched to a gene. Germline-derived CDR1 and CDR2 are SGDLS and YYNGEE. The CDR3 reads CASSVEGAGQLNEKLFF. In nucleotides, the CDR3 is TGTGCCAGCAGCGTAGAGGGGGCAGGGCAGCTAAATGAAAAACTGTTTTTT.

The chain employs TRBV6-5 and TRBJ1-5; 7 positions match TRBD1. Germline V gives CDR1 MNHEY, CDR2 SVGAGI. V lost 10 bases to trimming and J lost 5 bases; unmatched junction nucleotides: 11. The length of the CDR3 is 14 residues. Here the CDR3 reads CANGPQGPHQPQHF. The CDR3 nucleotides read TGTGCCAACGGGCCACAGGGGCCCCATCAGCCCCAGCATTTT.

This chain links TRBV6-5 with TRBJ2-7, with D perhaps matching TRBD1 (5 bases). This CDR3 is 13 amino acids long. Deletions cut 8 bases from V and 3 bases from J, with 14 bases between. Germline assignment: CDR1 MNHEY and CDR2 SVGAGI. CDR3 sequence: CASHPSGIYEQYF. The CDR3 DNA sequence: TGTGCCAGCCACCCGTCAGGGATCTACGAGCAGTACTTC.

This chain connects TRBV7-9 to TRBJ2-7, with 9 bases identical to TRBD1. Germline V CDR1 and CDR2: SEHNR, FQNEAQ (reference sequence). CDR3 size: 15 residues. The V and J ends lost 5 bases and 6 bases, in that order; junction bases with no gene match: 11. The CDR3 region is CASSPRQGVIIEQYF. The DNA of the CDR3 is TGTGCCAGCAGCCCCCGACAGGGGGTCATTATCGAGCAGTACTTC.

The CDR3 here is CASTQLARSNEQFF. CDR3 DNA sequence: TGCGCCAGCACCCAACTAGCGCGAAGCAATGAGCAGTTCTTC. The rearrangement joins TRBV10-2 to TRBJ2-1, with 7 bases matching TRBD2. The junction had 9 bases not matched to a gene; V was cut back by 7 bases and J by 6 bases. Per the germline V gene, CDR1 is WSHSY and CDR2 is SAAADI. The CDR3 sequence is 14 residues long.

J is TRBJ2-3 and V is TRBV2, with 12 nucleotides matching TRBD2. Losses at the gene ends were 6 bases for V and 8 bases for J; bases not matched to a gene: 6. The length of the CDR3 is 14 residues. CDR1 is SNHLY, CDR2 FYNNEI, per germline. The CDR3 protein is CASRDTSGGSTQYF. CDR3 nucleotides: TGTGCCAGCAGGGATACTAGCGGGGGGAGTACGCAGTATTTT.

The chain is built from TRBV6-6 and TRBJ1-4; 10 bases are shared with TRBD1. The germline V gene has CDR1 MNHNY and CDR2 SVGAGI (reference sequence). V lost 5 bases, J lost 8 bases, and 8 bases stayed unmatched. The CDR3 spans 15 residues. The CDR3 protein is CASSDRQGAGEKLFF. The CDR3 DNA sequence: TGTGCCAGCAGTGACCGACAGGGGGCAGGAGAAAAACTGTTTTTT.

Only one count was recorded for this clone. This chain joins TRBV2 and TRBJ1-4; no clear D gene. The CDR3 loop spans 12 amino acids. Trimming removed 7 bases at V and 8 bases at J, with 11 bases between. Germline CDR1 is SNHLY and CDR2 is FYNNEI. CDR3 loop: CASTPGGEKLFF. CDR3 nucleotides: TGTGCCAGCACCCCGGGAGGGGAAAAACTGTTTTTT.

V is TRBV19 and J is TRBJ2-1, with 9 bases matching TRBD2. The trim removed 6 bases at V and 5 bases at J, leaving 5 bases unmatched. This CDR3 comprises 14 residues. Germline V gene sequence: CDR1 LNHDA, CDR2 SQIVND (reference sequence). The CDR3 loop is CASRGREGNNEQFF. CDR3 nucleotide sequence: TGTGCCAGTAGGGGGCGGGAGGGGAACAATGAGCAGTTCTTC.

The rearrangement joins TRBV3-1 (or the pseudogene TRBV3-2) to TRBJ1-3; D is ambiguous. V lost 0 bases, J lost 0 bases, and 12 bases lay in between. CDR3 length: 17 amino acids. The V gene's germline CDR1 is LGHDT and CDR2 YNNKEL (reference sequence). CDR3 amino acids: CASSQDPVGDSGNTIYF. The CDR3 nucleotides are TGTGCCAGCAGCCAAGATCCCGTCGGGGACTCTGGAAACACCATATATTTT.

CDR3 loop: CASSLVPTSGSTDTQYF. The CDR3 DNA sequence: TGCGCCAGCAGCTTGGTCCCGACTAGCGGGAGCACAGATACGCAGTATTTT. The rearrangement links TRBV5-1 to TRBJ2-3; 10 nucleotides match TRBD2. V lost 0 bases, J lost 0 bases, and 4 bases stayed unmatched. Germline V CDR1 and CDR2: SGHRS, YFSETQ. The CDR3 extends over 17 amino acids.

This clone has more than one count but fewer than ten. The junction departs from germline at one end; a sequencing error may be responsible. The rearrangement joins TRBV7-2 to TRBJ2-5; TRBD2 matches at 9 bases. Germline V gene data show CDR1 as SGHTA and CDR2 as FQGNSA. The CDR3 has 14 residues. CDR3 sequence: CASTLLAGQETQYF. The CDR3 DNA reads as TGTGCCAGCACCTTACTAGCGGGTCAAGAGACCCAGTACTTC.

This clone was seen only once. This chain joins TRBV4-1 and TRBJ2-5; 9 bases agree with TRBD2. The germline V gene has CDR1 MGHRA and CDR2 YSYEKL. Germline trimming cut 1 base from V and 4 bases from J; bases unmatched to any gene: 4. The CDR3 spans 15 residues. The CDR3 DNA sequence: TGCGCCAGCAGCCAAGGTTCAGCGGGGGGAGAGACCCAGTACTTC. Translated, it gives CASSQGSAGGETQYF.